Here is one T cell receptor beta chain with its context. CDR3 length: 13 residues. The V end lost 2 bases, the J end lost 4 bases, and 6 bases lay between the germline ends. The germline CDR1 and CDR2 sequences are SGHTA and FQGNSA. In the original analysis: Estimates of nucleated cell counts were drawn from the amplification of reference gene primers. TCRdb's copy holds only in-frame clones and misses some; the assay was immunoSEQ multiplex PCR. V and J calls and clone size are those listed in that table; D and trimming were worked out from the DNA. The sample has about 180,000 clones, 86% seen once; the top ten hold roughly 2.9%. The data stem from a study of blood T cell repertoires in COVID-19. About the research overall: Samples came from the United States, Italy and Spain, spanning acute and convalescent COVID-19. PBMCs, B-cell-depleted T cells, or T cells provided the cDNA or gDNA that made up the material.

V is TRBV7-2 and J is TRBJ1-3; D is undetermined. The sequence derives from a woman aged 30 to 39 with active or convalescent COVID-19. Sequenced: peripheral blood. DNA for the CDR3: TGTGCCAGCAGCTTATATTCGGGAAACACCATATATTTT. Protein product: CASSLYSGNTIYF.